The next 3 T cell receptor beta chains were all read from a single sample in a study of blood T cell repertoires in COVID-19. Clones were read by immunoSEQ multiplex PCR, and TCRdb kept only the in-frame ones, dropping some. The sample yields 300,000 to 350,000 clones, 87% seen once. Sequencing was performed on PBMCs or T cells enriched from blood (not recorded which). Receptors originate from a young woman who had recovered from COVID-19.

The chain carries TRBV10-3 and TRBJ1-4; 7 bases agree with TRBD1. Looked up from germline, CDR1 is ENHRY and CDR2 is SYGVKD. The CDR3 runs 16 residues. Germline trimming cut 0 bases from V and 7 bases from J; bases unmatched to any gene: 8. The CDR3 nucleotides read TGTGCCATCAGTGAGTCTAGGAAACAGGGGAGTGAAAAACTGTTTTTT. Amino acid sequence: CAISESRKQGSEKLFF.

V gene TRBV19 combines with J gene TRBJ1-2; the D is unclear. V lost 8 bases to trimming and J lost 8 bases, with 21 bases between them. CDR3 length equals 14 residues. CDR1 is LNHDA and CDR2 is SQIVND in the germline V gene (reference sequence). CDR3 bases: TGTGCCAGTGCGGGGAACAGACTCACCGGGGGCTACACCTTC. As protein: CASAGNRLTGGYTF.

In this sample, this clone turned up once. The gene calls are TRBV7-2 and TRBJ1-6; 8 bases are shared with TRBD1. The CDR3 consists of 16 residues. Trimming at V came to 5 bases and at J to 9 bases, leaving 12 bases not matched to a gene. Germline V gives CDR1 SGHTA, CDR2 FQGNSA. CDR3 DNA: TGTGCCAGCAGCCCCCAGGGGGCAGGGGCGGCTTCACCCCTCCACTTT. It is translated as CASSPQGAGAASPLHF. The variable domain in full, with the rest retrieved from reference TRBV7-2 and TRBJ1-6, is GAGVSQSPSNKVTEKGKDVELRCDPISGHTALYWYRQSLGQGLEFLIYFQGNSAPDKSGLPSDRFSAERTGGSVSTLTIQRTQQEDSAVYLCASSPQGAGAASPLHFGNGTRLTVT.